The rows below give T cell receptor beta chains drawn from one sample of a study of early T cells in non-severe SARS-CoV-2 infection. TCRdb re-called the 5' RACE reads with MiXCR, one entry per CDR3 protein. The table shows tens of thousands of distinct CDR3 sequences, with roughly 10% occurring only once. Sequencing used whole blood. These receptors originate from an adult who was a healthcare worker with PCR-confirmed SARS-CoV-2 infection or an uninfected control (not recorded which). Both conserved end residues are part of each CDR3. The order of the fields is J gene, V gene, CDR3 protein.

>TRBJ2-3|TRBV10-3
CAISESRGRLRTDTQYF
>TRBJ2-5|TRBV27
CASSPGTSGGQETQYF
>TRBJ2-1|TRBV6-1
CASSMTGRPVYNEQFF
>TRBJ2-3|TRBV29-1
CSVPPLGSDTQYF
>TRBJ2-7|TRBV6-5
CASSYGGVGTGEQYF
>TRBJ2-7|TRBV2
CASSDRQGSYEQYF
>TRBJ2-7|TRBV4-1
CASSPTGGPYYEQYF
>TRBJ2-2|TRBV12-3/TRBV12-4
CASSLVTGPEIGGELSF
>TRBJ1-5|TRBV7-7
CASSFIAQGASNQPQHF
>TRBJ1-1|TRBV20-1
CSARVAGGTEAFF
>TRBJ2-1|TRBV24-1
CATSVGDDNEQFF
>TRBJ2-1|TRBV6-1
CASSVLYNEQFF
>TRBJ2-7|TRBV7-2
CASSRWTGAGLEQYF
>TRBJ2-5|TRBV27
CASRSGLETQYF
>TRBJ2-6|TRBV5-1
CASSLREAGYGVLTF
>TRBJ2-2|TRBV7-2
CASSPDRTGGYTGELFF
>TRBJ1-2|TRBV2
CASAWRVGNYGYTF
>TRBJ2-7|TRBV19
CASSSGGPPHYEQYF
>TRBJ1-1|TRBV11-1
CASSLKWNTEAFF
>TRBJ2-3|TRBV11-3
CASSQRLAGGSDTQYF
>TRBJ1-6|TRBV6-5
CASRETMDNSPLHF
>TRBJ2-3|TRBV20-1
CSATGLAGEVDTQYF
>TRBJ2-3|TRBV7-8
CASSGREQPSTDTQYF
>TRBJ2-5|TRBV27
CASSFRDRGKETQYF
>TRBJ2-6|TRBV3-1
CASSQGPGSGANVLTF
>TRBJ2-2|TRBV24-1
CATSEASGLRELFF
>TRBJ2-5|TRBV5-6
CASSLVRQETQYF
>TRBJ2-2|TRBV10-3
CAISEEQITGELFF
>TRBJ1-1|TRBV29-1
CSVVTTGAFF
>TRBJ2-1|TRBV5-1
CASSPTGGSEQFF
>TRBJ2-3|TRBV13
CASGGDTQYF
>TRBJ2-1|TRBV3-1
CASSQVASSYNEQFF
>TRBJ2-7|TRBV12-3/TRBV12-4
CASSHLRGGPSKEQYF
>TRBJ2-7|TRBV29-1
CRSYLPTYEQYF
>TRBJ1-3|TRBV5-6
CASSLDRVGNTIYF
>TRBJ2-7|TRBV7-9
CASSPAQEHSYEQYF
>TRBJ1-2|TRBV24-1
CATSVGSGYGYTF
>TRBJ1-5|TRBV12-3/TRBV12-4
CASSWGRQTVNQPQHF
>TRBJ2-7|TRBV11-2
CASSFQGAGTEQYF
>TRBJ2-3|TRBV2
CASSQWTSSTDTQYF
>TRBJ2-7|TRBV9
CASSVAFPSYEQYF
>TRBJ2-7|TRBV5-1
CASSFGSGAAYEQYF
>TRBJ1-5|TRBV19
CASSVQGVNYQPQHF
>TRBJ2-5|TRBV11-1
CPSSALPDSLQETQYF
>TRBJ1-1|TRBV2
CASTGQRNTEAFF
>TRBJ2-1|TRBV29-1
CSVYDRGWANEQFF